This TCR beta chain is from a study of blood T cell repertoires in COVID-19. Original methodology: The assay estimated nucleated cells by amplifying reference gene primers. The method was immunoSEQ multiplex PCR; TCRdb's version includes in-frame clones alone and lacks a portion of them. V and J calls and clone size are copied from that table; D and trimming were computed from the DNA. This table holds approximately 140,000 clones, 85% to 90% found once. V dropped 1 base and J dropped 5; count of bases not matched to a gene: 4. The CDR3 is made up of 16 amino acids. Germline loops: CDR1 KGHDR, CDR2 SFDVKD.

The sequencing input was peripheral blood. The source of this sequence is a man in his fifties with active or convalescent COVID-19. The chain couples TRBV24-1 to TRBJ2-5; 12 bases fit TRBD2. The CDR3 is CATSDFATSGSETQYF. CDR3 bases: TGTGCCACCAGTGATTTTGCGACTAGCGGGAGTGAGACCCAGTACTTC.